Described below is a single T cell receptor beta chain sequence and its context. What it recognizes is unknown. Its ends do not fully match the called genes, so a read error is possible. Libraries of TCR beta came from iRepertoire HTBI primers plus Arm-PCR of CDR3 regions. TCRdb re-called the multiplex PCR reads through MiXCR, storing one row per CDR3 protein. The table shows hundreds of thousands of distinct CDR3 sequences, with 21% occurring only once. Specified time point: persistent/refractory GD, antithyroid drugs over 5 years with positive TRAb. From RNA extracted from PBMCs, the TCR library was made. The data derive from a study of regulatory T cells in long-lasting Graves disease. Study background: Those with persistent Graves' disease had received antithyroid drugs for over 5 years with positive TSH receptor antibodies.

Findings of the study overall: TCR diversity was lower in persistent Graves' patients (versus newly diagnosed ones). Sample size, which was small, may have reduced accuracy. Persistent patients shared more public clonotypes (about 3,000) than newly diagnosed patients (around 1,000).

This receptor was obtained from a female donor with Graves disease. The sequenced sample was peripheral blood mononuclear cells (PBMCs), obtained when the disease was refractory, from a patient treated with antithyroid drugs.

The CDR3 sequence is CASSSPPGREKYNERFF. The CDR3 nucleotides are TGTGCCAGCAGCTCCCCCCCCGGGCGGGAGAAATACAATGAGCGGTTCTTC. The chain has TRBV7-9 and TRBJ2-1; 7 positions agree with TRBD2. Germline V gives CDR1 SEHNR, CDR2 FQNEAQ (reference sequence). The CDR3 is 17 residues long.